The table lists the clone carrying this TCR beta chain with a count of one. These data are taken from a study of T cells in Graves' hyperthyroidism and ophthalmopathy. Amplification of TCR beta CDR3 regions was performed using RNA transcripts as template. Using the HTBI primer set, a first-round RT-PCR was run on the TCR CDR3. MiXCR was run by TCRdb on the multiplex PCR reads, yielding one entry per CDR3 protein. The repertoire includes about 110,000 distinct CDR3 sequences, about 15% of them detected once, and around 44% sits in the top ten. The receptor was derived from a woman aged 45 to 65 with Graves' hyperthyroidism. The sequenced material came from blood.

CDR3 amino acids: CASSFTAIYSNQPQHF. Written as DNA, the CDR3 is TGTGCCAGCAGTTTCACGGCAATTTATAGCAATCAGCCCCAGCATTTT. The V call is TRBV12-3 or TRBV12-4, the J call TRBJ1-5; D remains ambiguous. The CDR3 has 16 residues. Trimming took 3 bases from V and 0 from J, leaving 12 bases between them.